This T cell receptor (beta chain) came from a study of T-cell reconstitution after alpha-beta-depleted transplantation in children (dated by TCRdb to 2016 to 2018). Looking at the study overall: Using TCR repertoire profiling, the study quantitatively followed how T-cell immune reconstitution unfolded in children after TCRalphabeta/CD19-depleted allogeneic hematopoietic cell transplantation.

The library was made by PCR. These reads were obtained on an Illumina HiSeq 2500. TCR libraries were prepared with molecular barcoding, using unique molecular identifiers to normalize TCRbeta repertoire quantification. Starting from the raw public reads, TCRdb applied fastp trimming at Q25, assembled clones with MiXCR and retained in-frame beta chains. Under each unique CDR3 protein, matching rows form one entry showing the most common genes and DNA. The sample profile shows some 500,000 distinct CDR3 sequences; 30% to 35% of them were found once. Around 2.3% of the sample is in the top ten clones. A word on this clonotype: There is no known antigen for this receptor. Per-nucleotide qualities are absent, and no much larger clonotype sits a single base away.

In the germline V gene, CDR1 corresponds to SGHTS and CDR2 to YDEGEE. Trimming removed 3 bases from V and 4 bases from J, leaving 11 bases between the germline ends. Reading from cysteine to phenylalanine, the CDR3 counts 14 amino acids. Here the CDR3 DNA is all that survives: 42 bases in frame from base 1. This sequence was found in a human donor who donated a stem cell graft to a child with aplastic anemia. The rearrangement combines TRBV5-8 with TRBJ2-1; a confident D gene designation cannot be given. The sequencing used PBMCs from the stem cell graft donor, collected from the stem cell graft. The CDR3 corresponds to CASSYDWLYNEQFF. The DNA sequence is TGTGCCAGCAGCTATGACTGGCTGTACAATGAGCAGTTCTTC. The CDR3, completed at both ends by the reference TRBV5-8 and TRBJ2-1 genes, gives the full variable domain EAGVTQSPTHLIKTRGQQATLRCSPISGHTSVYWYQQALGLGLQFLLWYDEGEERNRGNFPPRFSGRQFPNYSSELNVNALELEDSALYLCASSYDWLYNEQFFGPGTRLTVL.